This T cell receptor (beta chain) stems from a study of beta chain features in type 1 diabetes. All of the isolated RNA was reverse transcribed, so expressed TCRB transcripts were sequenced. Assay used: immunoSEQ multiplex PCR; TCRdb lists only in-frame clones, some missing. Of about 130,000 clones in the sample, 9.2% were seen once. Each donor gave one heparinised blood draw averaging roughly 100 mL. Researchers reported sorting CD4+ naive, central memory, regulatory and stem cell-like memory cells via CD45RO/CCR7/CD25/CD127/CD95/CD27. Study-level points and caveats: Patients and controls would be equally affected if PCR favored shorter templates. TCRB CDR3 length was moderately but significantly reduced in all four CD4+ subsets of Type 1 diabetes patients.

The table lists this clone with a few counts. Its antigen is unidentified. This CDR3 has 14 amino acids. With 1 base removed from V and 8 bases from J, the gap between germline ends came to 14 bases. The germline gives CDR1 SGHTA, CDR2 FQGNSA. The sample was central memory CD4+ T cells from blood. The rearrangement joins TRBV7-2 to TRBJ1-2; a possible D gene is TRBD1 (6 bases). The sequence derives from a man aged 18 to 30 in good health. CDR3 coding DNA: TGTGCCAGCAGCTTAGATTTGTCAGGGGCCGGCTACACCTTC. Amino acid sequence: CASSLDLSGAGYTF.